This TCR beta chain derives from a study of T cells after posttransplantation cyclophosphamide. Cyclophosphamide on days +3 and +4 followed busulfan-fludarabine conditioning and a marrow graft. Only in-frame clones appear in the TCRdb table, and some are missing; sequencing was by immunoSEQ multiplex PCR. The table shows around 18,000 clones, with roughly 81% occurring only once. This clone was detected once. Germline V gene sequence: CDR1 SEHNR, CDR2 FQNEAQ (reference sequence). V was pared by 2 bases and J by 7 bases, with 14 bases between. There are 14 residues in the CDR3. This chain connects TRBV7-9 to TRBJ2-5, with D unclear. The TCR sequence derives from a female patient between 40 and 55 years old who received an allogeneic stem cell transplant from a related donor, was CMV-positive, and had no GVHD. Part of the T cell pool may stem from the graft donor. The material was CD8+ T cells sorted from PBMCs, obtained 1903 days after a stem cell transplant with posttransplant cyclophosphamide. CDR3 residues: CASSLPQVRGTQYF. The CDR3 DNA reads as TGTGCCAGCAGCTTACCTCAGGTTCGTGGGACCCAGTACTTC.